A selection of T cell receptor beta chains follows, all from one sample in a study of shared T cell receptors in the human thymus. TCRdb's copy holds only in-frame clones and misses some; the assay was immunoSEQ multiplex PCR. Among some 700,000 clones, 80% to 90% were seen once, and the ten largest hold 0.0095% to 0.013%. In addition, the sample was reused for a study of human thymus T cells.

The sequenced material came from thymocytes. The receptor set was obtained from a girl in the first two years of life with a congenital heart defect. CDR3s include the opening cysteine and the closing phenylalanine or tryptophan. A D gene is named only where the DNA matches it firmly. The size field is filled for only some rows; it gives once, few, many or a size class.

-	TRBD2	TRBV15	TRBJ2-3	TGTGCCACCAGCAGATTAGCGGGGGGCACAGATACGCAGTATTTT	CATSRLAGGTDTQYF
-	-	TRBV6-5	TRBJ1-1	TGTGCCAGCATTAAGTGGCGGGGAGCGAACACTGAAGCTTTCTTT	CASIKWRGANTEAFF
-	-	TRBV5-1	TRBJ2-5	TGCGCCAGCAGCGAGGGTGTCGTTTGGGAGACCCAGTACTTC	CASSEGVVWETQYF
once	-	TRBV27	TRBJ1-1	TGTGCCAGCAGTCTCCCGAACACTGAAGCTTTCTTT	CASSLPNTEAFF
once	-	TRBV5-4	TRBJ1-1	TGTGCCAGCAGCTTGCCATCCGGCAGGGCCATAACTGAAGCTTTCTTT	CASSLPSGRAITEAFF
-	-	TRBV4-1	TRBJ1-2	TGCGCCAGCAGCCAAGAGCCCCCCCGACAGACTGATGGGTATGGCTACACCTTC	CASSQEPPRQTDGYGYTF
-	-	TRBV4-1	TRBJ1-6	TGCGCCAGCAGCCAATGGAAGGGGCCGTATAATTCACCCCTCCACTTT	CASSQWKGPYNSPLHF
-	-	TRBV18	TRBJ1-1	TGTGCCAGCTCACCAGAGGGTAGTGGGAACACTGAAGCTTTCTTT	CASSPEGSGNTEAFF
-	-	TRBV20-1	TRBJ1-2	TGCAGTGCTACAGGGGCCTGGGGCTACACCTTC	CSATGAWGYTF
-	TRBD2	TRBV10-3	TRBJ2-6	TGTGCCATCACCAAGCGGGGGCACGGGGCCAACGTCCTGACTTTC	CAITKRGHGANVLTF
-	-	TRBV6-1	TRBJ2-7	TGTGCCAGCACCAAAAACCCCCAGGACACCTACGAGCAGTACTTC	CASTKNPQDTYEQYF
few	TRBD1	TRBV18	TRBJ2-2	TGTGCCAGCTCACGATCGGGACAGGGGGTATATGCCGGGGAGCTGTTTTTT	CASSRSGQGVYAGELFF
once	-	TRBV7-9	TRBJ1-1	TGTGCCAGCATCATCGGACTCCAGAACACTGAAGCTTTCTTT	CASIIGLQNTEAFF
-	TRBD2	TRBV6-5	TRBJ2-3	TGTGCCAGCAGTTACCGCCCAGCGGGGGGAACAGATACGCAGTATTTT	CASSYRPAGGTDTQYF
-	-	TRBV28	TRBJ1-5	TGTGCCAGCAGTTCGCCTTCTGGACTTGTTAGCAATCAGCCCCAGCATTTT	CASSSPSGLVSNQPQHF
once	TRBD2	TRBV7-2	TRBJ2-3	TGTGCCAGCAGCTTAAGAACGCCTAGCGGGGGGGCGGGAGATACGCAGTATTTT	CASSLRTPSGGAGDTQYF
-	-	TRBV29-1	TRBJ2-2	TGCAGCGTTGGATGGGGGCACACCGGGGAGCTGTTTTTT	CSVGWGHTGELFF
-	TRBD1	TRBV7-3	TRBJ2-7	TGTGCCAGCAGTCCTACAGAACAGGGGACAGAGAACGAGCAGTACTTC	CASSPTEQGTENEQYF
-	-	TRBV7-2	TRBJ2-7	TGTGCCAGCAGCTTATTCGCCGGAGAAGCCTACGAGCAGTACTTC	CASSLFAGEAYEQYF
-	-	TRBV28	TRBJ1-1	TGTGCCAGCAGTTCCCCGGAGGGAGGGACTGAAGCTTTCTTT	CASSSPEGGTEAFF
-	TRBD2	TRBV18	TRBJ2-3	TGTGCCAGCTCACCCGGCGGGGGGGCAGCAGATACGCAGTATTTT	CASSPGGGAADTQYF
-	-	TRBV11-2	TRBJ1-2	TGTGCCAGCAGCTTAGTCCGACTGAGGACAGAAACTAACTATGGCTACACCTTC	CASSLVRLRTETNYGYTF
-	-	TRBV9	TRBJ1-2	TGTGCCAGCAGCGTAGTTAGCGGGGTCGGAAGGGATGGCTACACCTTC	CASSVVSGVGRDGYTF
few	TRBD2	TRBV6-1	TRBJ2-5	TGTGCCAGCAGTGAAGGGGGGAGGGAGGTGGAGACCCAGTACTTC	CASSEGGREVETQYF
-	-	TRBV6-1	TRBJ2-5	TGTGCCAGCAGGATGGACTACCAAGAGACCCAGTACTTC	CASRMDYQETQYF
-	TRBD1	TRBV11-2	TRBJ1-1	TGTGCCAGCAGCGATGAGAAGGGACAGATGAACACTGAAGCTTTCTTT	CASSDEKGQMNTEAFF
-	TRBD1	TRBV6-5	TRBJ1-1	TGTGCCAGCAGTTACTTTCCGGGACAGGTGTTCGAAGCTTTCTTT	CASSYFPGQVFEAFF
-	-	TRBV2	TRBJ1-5	TGTGCCACCCGGGCATGGTCTGGACAGATCAATCAGCCCCAGCATTTT	CATRAWSGQINQPQHF
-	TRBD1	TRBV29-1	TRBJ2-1	TGCAGCGTTGAAGGGACAGGGGGCGACTACAATGAGCAGTTCTTC	CSVEGTGGDYNEQFF
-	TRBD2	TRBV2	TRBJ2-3	TGTGCCAGCAGTGAATTGCGGGGGGGGAGCACAGATACGCAGTATTTT	CASSELRGGSTDTQYF
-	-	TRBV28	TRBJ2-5	TGTGCCAGCAGTTTAATCGGGGGGGGGACAGAGCTCCAAGAGACCCAGTACTTC	CASSLIGGGTELQETQYF
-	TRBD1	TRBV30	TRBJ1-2	TGTGCCTGGAGGGGGGGCAGGGGGGCAGTTGGCTACACCTTC	CAWRGGRGAVGYTF
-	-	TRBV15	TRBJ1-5	TGTGCCACCAGCCCACAACTTGTGGACAGAGTAAGGGGACACAATCAGCCCCAGCATTTT	CATSPQLVDRVRGHNQPQHF
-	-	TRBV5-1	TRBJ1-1	TGCGCCAGCAGCTTGAGGGGACAGAACACTGAAGCTTTCTTT	CASSLRGQNTEAFF
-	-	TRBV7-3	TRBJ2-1	TGTGCCAGCAGCCCAAGCCTTACCTACAATGAGCAGTTCTTC	CASSPSLTYNEQFF
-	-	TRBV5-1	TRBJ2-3	TGCGCCAGCAGCTGTACAGGGAAAAGCACAGATACGCAGTATTTT	CASSCTGKSTDTQYF
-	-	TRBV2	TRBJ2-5	TGTGCCAGCACCGACTCGTACCAAGAGACCCAGTACTTC	CASTDSYQETQYF
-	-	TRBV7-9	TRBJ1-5	TGTGCCAGCACTTACGGTAGCAATCAGCCCCAGCATTTT	CASTYGSNQPQHF
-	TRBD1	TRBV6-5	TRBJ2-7	TGTGCCAGCAGGAACAGGGGGGAGCTAGCCGAGCAGTACTTC	CASRNRGELAEQYF
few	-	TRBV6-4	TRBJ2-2	TGTGCCAGCAGTGGTCCCCTGGCGCGACGGAGGACCGGGGAGCTGTTTTTT	CASSGPLARRRTGELFF
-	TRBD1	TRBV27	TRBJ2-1	TGTGCCAGCAGAAGACAGGGCACGCTCTACAATGAGCAGTTCTTC	CASRRQGTLYNEQFF
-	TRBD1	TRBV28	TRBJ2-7	TGTGCCAGCAGTCGCAACCGGGACAGGGACTACGAGCAGTACTTC	CASSRNRDRDYEQYF
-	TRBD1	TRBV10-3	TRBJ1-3	TGTGCCATCAGTGCGGCAGGGGGCTCTGGAAACACCATATATTTT	CAISAAGGSGNTIYF
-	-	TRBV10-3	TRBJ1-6	TGTGCCTCGAATCCCACCGATATTGACAGTCCTCATACTTCACCCCTCCACTTT	CASNPTDIDSPHTSPLHF
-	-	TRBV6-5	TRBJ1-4	TGTGCCAGCAGTTACGTATTCCCTAATGAAAAACTGTTTTTT	CASSYVFPNEKLFF
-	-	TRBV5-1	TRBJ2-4	TGCGCCAGCAGCTTGGACGGTCTTCAGTACTTC	CASSLDGLQYF
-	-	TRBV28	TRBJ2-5	TGTGCCAGCAGTTTTGCCTATTCATGGACCCAGTACTTC	CASSFAYSWTQYF
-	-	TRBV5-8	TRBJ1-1	TGTGCCAAAATCACTATGGACACTGAAGCTTTCTTT	CAKITMDTEAFF
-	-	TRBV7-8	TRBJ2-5	TGTGCCAGCAGTGAAACAGCCGAGACCCAGTACTTC	CASSETAETQYF
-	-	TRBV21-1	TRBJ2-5	TGTGCCAGCAGCCGGGACAGGGCGTGCGGGACCCAGTACTTC	CASSRDRACGTQYF
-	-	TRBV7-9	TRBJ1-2	TGTGCCAGCAGCTCAATACCCAGGGCTAAGTATGGCTACACCTTC	CASSSIPRAKYGYTF
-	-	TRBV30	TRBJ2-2	TGTGCCTGGAGTGTAAATTGGTTGCGGAACACCGGGGAGCTGTTTTTT	CAWSVNWLRNTGELFF
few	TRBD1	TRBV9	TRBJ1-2	TGTGCCAGCAGCGCGCCACCTGGGGACAGCCAAAACTATGGCTACACCTTC	CASSAPPGDSQNYGYTF
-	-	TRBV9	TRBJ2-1	TGTGCCAGCAGCGTAGTGGGCGGGGGCCCTTACAATGAGCAGTTCTTC	CASSVVGGGPYNEQFF
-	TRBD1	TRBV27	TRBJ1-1	TGTGCCAGCAGTTTACGGGCGACAGGGACGGATGAAGAGGTCACTGAAGCTTTCTTT	CASSLRATGTDEEVTEAFF